This passage covers 19 T cell receptor beta chains from one sample sequenced in a study of control samples from healthy donors and cancer patients. Sequenced by immunoSEQ multiplex PCR; TCRdb stores in-frame clones only, minus some. The sample holds 130,000 or so clones, roughly 84% seen once. The sample consisted of blood. Every receptor here comes from a man in his forties in good health.

This clone has just one count. J is TRBJ2-7 and V is TRBV7-2, with 8 positions matching TRBD1. This CDR3 has 11 amino acids. Losses at the gene ends were 8 bases for V and 4 bases for J; bases not matched to a gene: 1. Per the germline V gene, CDR1 is SGHTA and CDR2 is FQGNSA. CDR3 residues: CASGQGYEQYF. The CDR3 coding sequence is TGTGCCAGCGGACAGGGTTACGAGCAGTACTTC.

This chain connects TRBV7-9 to TRBJ1-2, with D uncertain. The CDR3 has 13 residues. Germline CDR1 is SEHNR and CDR2 is FQNEAQ (reference sequence). V gave up 0 bases and J gave up 4 bases, with 6 bases separating them. CDR3: CASSLAQIYGYTF. The CDR3 nucleotides read TGTGCCAGCAGCTTAGCGCAAATCTATGGCTACACCTTC.

The V call is TRBV18, the J call TRBJ2-3; TRBD2 matches at 12 bases. Germline lookup yields CDR1 KGHSH and CDR2 LQKENI. V shed 3 bases, J shed 6 bases, and the junction held 16 bases outside the gene matches. This CDR3 comprises 19 residues. The CDR3 bases are TGTGCCAGCTCACCGCTAAGGACTAGCGGGGCCCGCCCCCTCGATACGCAGTATTTT. As protein: CASSPLRTSGARPLDTQYF. The complete variable domain, with remaining parts taken from reference TRBV18 and TRBJ2-3, reads NAGVMQNPRHLVRRRGQEARLRCSPMKGHSHVYWYRQLPEEGLKFMVYLQKENIIDESGMPKERFSAEFPKEGPSILRIQQVVRGDSAAYFCASSPLRTSGARPLDTQYFGPGTRLTVL.

The rearrangement links TRBV7-6 to TRBJ1-6; 8 nucleotides match TRBD1. The germline gives CDR1 SGHVS, CDR2 FNYEAQ. The CDR3 is made up of 14 amino acids. V lost 5 bases and J lost 8; bases outside the gene matches: 5. The DNA for the CDR3 is TGTGCCAGCAGCCGGACAGGGTTCGATTCACCCCTCCACTTT. It encodes CASSRTGFDSPLHF.

This rearrangement joins TRBV2 to TRBJ2-3, with 11 nucleotides matching TRBD2. This CDR3 is built from 20 residues. Germline CDR1 SNHLY, CDR2 FYNNEI. V gave up 6 bases and J gave up 1 base; unmatched junction bases: 18. Written as DNA, the CDR3 is TGTGCCAGCAGGGGATCGTCGTCTCTAGCGGGGGGTATCGGCACAGATACGCAGTATTTT. Its protein product is CASRGSSSLAGGIGTDTQYF.

The V call is TRBV7-9, the J call TRBJ1-2, with 8 bases identical to TRBD1. Germline loops: CDR1 SEHNR, CDR2 FQNEAQ (reference sequence). This CDR3 region has 17 residues. V shed 5 bases and J 6 bases; nucleotides not matched to a gene: 17. CDR3 DNA: TGTGCCAGCAGCCCAGGGGGCAGGGATAAGTATGGAGATGGCTACACCTTC. This codes for CASSPGGRDKYGDGYTF.

The chain uses TRBV11-3 and TRBJ2-2; 9 bases fit TRBD1. With 6 bases clipped from V and 5 bases from J, the junction kept 7 bases outside the gene matches. CDR1 is SGHNT and CDR2 is YENEEA in the germline V gene. The CDR3 sequence is 15 residues long. In DNA form, the CDR3 reads TGTGCCAGCAGTCACCGGGACAGGGTAACCGGGGAGCTGTTTTTT. Residues: CASSHRDRVTGELFF.

V is TRBV5-4 and J is TRBJ2-3; the D gene is possibly TRBD1 (7 bases). Trimming stripped 0 bases from V and 0 bases from J, with 14 bases between. This CDR3 is 17 amino acids long. Germline values: CDR1 SGHNT, CDR2 YYREEE (reference sequence). The CDR3 DNA follows: TGTGCCAGCAGCTTGGGGGGCGGGACAGCTAGCACAGATACGCAGTATTTT. Its protein is CASSLGGGTASTDTQYF.

This clone was counted a few times. V and J are TRBV4-3 and TRBJ2-7; D might be TRBD1 or TRBD2, each matching 5 bases. The CDR3 has 15 amino acids. CDR1 is LGHNA and CDR2 is YSLEER in the germline V gene. V lost 0 bases and J 3 bases, leaving 12 bases between the germline ends. The CDR3 region has the DNA TGCGCCAGCAGCCAAGAATTCGGGACGATCTACGAGCAGTACTTC. The encoded protein is CASSQEFGTIYEQYF.

The CDR3 region is CASSKGFNEQFF. In nucleotides, the CDR3 is TGTGCCAGCAGTAAGGGGTTCAATGAGCAGTTCTTC. The rearrangement links TRBV12-3 or TRBV12-4 to TRBJ2-1, with a tentative D call TRBD1 (5 bases). Trimming removed 5 bases from V and 6 bases from J, with 8 bases in between. The CDR3 is made up of 12 amino acids.

This chain joins TRBV5-1 and TRBJ1-1, with no clear D. CDR3 size: 15 residues. V was cut by 0 bases and J by 8 bases, with 17 bases left in between. Germline V gene lookup returns CDR1 SGHRS and CDR2 YFSETQ. The CDR3 DNA follows: TGCGCCAGCAGCTTGGGGGTCTTTTCGTGGCCCGAAGCTTTCTTT. Its protein is CASSLGVFSWPEAFF. The full variable domain, in which reference TRBV5-1 and TRBJ1-1 provide the parts outside the CDR3, is KAGVTQTPRYLIKTRGQQVTLSCSPISGHRSVSWYQQTPGQGLQFLFEYFSETQRNKGNFPGRFSGRQFSNSRSEMNVSTLELGDSALYLCASSLGVFSWPEAFFGQGTRLTVV.

The genes are TRBV13 and TRBJ1-5; 10 bases map to TRBD1. The germline CDR1 and CDR2 sequences are PRHDT and FYEKMQ (reference sequence). Trimming cost V 5 bases and J 2 bases; bases outside gene matches: 9. The CDR3 totals 17 residues. Here the CDR3 reads CASSILGQGVRNQPQHF. CDR3 nucleotides: TGTGCCAGCAGCATCCTTGGACAGGGGGTACGCAATCAGCCCCAGCATTTT.

This clone was picked up one time. The V and J genes are TRBV2 and TRBJ1-4, with 7 bases lining up with TRBD1. CDR1 and CDR2 (germline): SNHLY, FYNNEI. The CDR3 totals 15 residues. Trimming cost V 6 bases and J 8 bases; bases outside gene matches: 12. The CDR3 loop is CASRPFGQANEKLFF. The CDR3 DNA sequence: TGTGCCAGCAGGCCCTTCGGACAGGCAAACGAAAAACTGTTTTTT.

This chain links TRBV7-2 with TRBJ1-2; tentatively, D is TRBD1 (6 bases). The CDR3 extends over 16 amino acids. Between the trimmed V and J ends, which lost 2 bases and 8 bases, there was a span of 21 bases. From germline, CDR1 is SGHTA and CDR2 FQGNSA. CDR3 nucleotides: TGTGCCAGCAGCTTACACCTAAAGACAGGAACTAGGGGCTACACCTTC. It is translated as CASSLHLKTGTRGYTF.

The V call is TRBV9, the J call TRBJ1-2; 11 bases match TRBD1. This CDR3 is 17 amino acids long. The germline CDR1 and CDR2 sequences are SGDLS and YYNGEE. V shed 3 bases and J 5 bases; nucleotides not matched to a gene: 12. DNA of the CDR3: TGTGCCAGCAGCGCCGACTTCCGGGGACAGGGGGAGTATGGCTACACCTTC. Translated: CASSADFRGQGEYGYTF.

The rearrangement joins TRBV29-1 to TRBJ2-1; D possibly corresponds to TRBD1 (5 bases). Looked up from germline, CDR1 is SQVTM and CDR2 is ANQGSEA. V was shortened by 1 base and J by 6 bases, with 7 bases between the two germline ends. The CDR3 spans 12 residues. The CDR3 is CSVEARVNEQFF. In DNA form, the CDR3 reads TGCAGCGTTGAAGCCAGGGTCAATGAGCAGTTCTTC.

The CDR3 region is CASSLRETDTIYF. The CDR3 DNA is TGTGCCAGCAGCCTCAGGGAAACGGACACCATATATTTT. This chain connects TRBV6-5 to TRBJ1-3, with D perhaps TRBD1 (5 bases). This CDR3 is built from 13 residues. The germline CDR1 and CDR2 sequences are MNHEY and SVGAGI. V shed 6 bases and J shed 8 bases, with 14 bases lying between them.

The chain joins TRBV18 to TRBJ1-4; TRBD1 is a possible D gene (5 bases). Trimming removed 5 bases from V and 3 bases from J, with 10 bases in between. The CDR3 runs to 14 residues. CDR1 is KGHSH, CDR2 LQKENI, per germline. The CDR3 coding sequence is TGTGCCAGCTCAGCACAGGAGGCTAATGAAAAACTGTTTTTT. Its translation: CASSAQEANEKLFF.

The chain is built from TRBV24-1 and TRBJ1-1; no clear D. Trimming took off 4 bases at V and 7 bases at J, with 18 bases between the two ends. Germline CDR1 KGHDR, CDR2 SFDVKD. The CDR3 is 15 amino acids. CDR3 bases: TGTGCCACCAGTGAGCCCGGGCAACATGGGAGTGAAGCTTTCTTT. The encoded protein is CATSEPGQHGSEAFF.